This T cell receptor beta chain was profiled in a study of T cell responses to AZD1222 COVID-19 vaccine. The assay was immunoSEQ multiplex PCR, and TCRdb's table has in-frame clones only and misses some. The sample contains 160,000 or so clones, around 87% of which appear only once. Per germline, CDR1 SEHNR and CDR2 FQNEAQ (reference sequence). There are 15 residues in the CDR3. V was clipped by 5 bases and J by 0 bases, with 12 bases between them. Study-level results: There were repertoire samples only from the period after the peak T cell response. Researchers report vaccine-associated CD4 TCRs spanning spike, with dominance at 160-218 and 743-854.

About this clone: Its cognate antigen is unknown.

The chain combines TRBV7-9 with TRBJ2-3; weak D call: TRBD1 (5 bases). Sequencing was performed on peripheral blood, taken 28 days after the second AZD1222 dose. The source of this sequence is an adult who received the AZD1222 COVID-19 vaccine. The CDR3 DNA reads TGTGCCAGCAGCCCTCCCGACAGTAGCACAGATACGCAGTATTTT. It is translated as CASSPPDSSTDTQYF.